This T cell receptor (beta chain) stems from a study of T cell clonotyping in hematopoietic cell transplantation. Repertoires were generated with immunoSEQ multiplex PCR, while TCRdb's copy carries only in-frame clones and drops some. The sample carries more than 10,000 clones, approximately 92% recorded once. The V end was cut by 7 bases, the J end by 0 bases, with 13 bases between. The CDR3 is made up of 14 amino acids. The germline V gene has CDR1 SQVTM and CDR2 ANQGSEA. The source of this sequence is a female patient aged 50 to 60 who had an allogeneic stem cell transplant from an unrelated donor, so the T cells may come from the graft donor. Some clones in this sample may be carry-over from other donors' samples. Here the sequenced sample was PBMCs, taken 100 days after allogeneic stem cell transplant. This chain connects TRBV29-1 to TRBJ1-3, with D possibly matching TRBD1 (6 bases). The CDR3 loop reads CSAGDTGSGNTIYF. CDR3 nucleotide sequence: TGCAGCGCGGGGGACACCGGCTCTGGAAACACCATATATTTT.